Each of the 20 T cell receptor beta chains below was sequenced from the same sample in a study of T cell changes during pregnancy in multiple sclerosis. Using immunoSEQ multiplex PCR, the repertoire was profiled, and TCRdb retains in-frame clones only, with some absent. This table has 25,000 to 30,000 clones, around nine tenths appearing once. Source: CD4+ T cells from peripheral blood mononuclear cells, taken in the first trimester of pregnancy. The source of these receptors is a female donor in good health, enrolled as a control in a pregnancy study.

This clone was seen only a few times. The J gene is TRBJ2-7, the V gene TRBV10-3; 11 nucleotides agree with TRBD2. The CDR3 contains 14 residues. V trimming: 6 bases; J trimming: 1 base; junction bases outside the gene matches: 2. CDR1 and CDR2 from the germline V gene are ENHRY and SYGVKD. The CDR3 spells CAISRTSGSYEQYF. CDR3 nucleotides: TGTGCCATCAGCAGGACTAGCGGGTCCTACGAGCAGTACTTC.

V is TRBV9 and J is TRBJ1-1; D gene uncertain. Germline CDR1 is SGDLS and CDR2 is YYNGEE. The ends were cut back, 0 bases at V and 1 base at J, with 7 bases in the middle. CDR3 length: 14 residues. The CDR3 coding sequence is TGTGCCAGCAGCGTAGTGGCAGAGAACACTGAAGCTTTCTTT. Protein: CASSVVAENTEAFF.

Only one count was recorded for this clone. The CDR3 DNA reads as TGTGCCAGTAGCGCCTTGGACAGGGTTAACTATGGCTACACCTTC. Its translation: CASSALDRVNYGYTF. V gene TRBV19 combines with J gene TRBJ1-2; TRBD1 agrees at 8 bases. Germline V gene lookup returns CDR1 LNHDA and CDR2 SQIVND (reference sequence). The CDR3 length is 15 residues. The V segment lost 6 bases and the J segment 1 base; nucleotides outside the gene matches: 7. The full variable domain, in which reference TRBV19 and TRBJ1-2 provide the parts outside the CDR3, is DGGITQSPKYLFRKEGQNVTLSCEQNLNHDAMYWYRQDPGQGLRLIYYSQIVNDFQKGDIAEGYSVSREKKESFPLTVTSAQKNPTAFYLCASSALDRVNYGYTFGSGTRLTVV.

V and J are TRBV6-5 and TRBJ1-1; 10 bases map to TRBD1. The V gene's germline CDR1 is MNHEY and CDR2 SVGAGI. The CDR3 sequence is 15 residues long. Trimming removed 6 bases from V and 7 bases from J; junction bases left unmatched: 11. Here the CDR3 reads CASRGSGTGVFEAFF. The CDR3 DNA follows: TGTGCCAGCAGAGGCTCGGGGACAGGGGTTTTTGAAGCTTTCTTT.

This sequence joins TRBV4-2 and TRBJ1-5, with D perhaps matching TRBD1 (6 bases). The CDR3 length is 15 residues. Germline-derived CDR1 and CDR2 are LGHNA and YNFKEQ. Trimming took off 4 bases at V and 5 bases at J, with 15 bases between the two ends. CDR3 sequence: CASSLQYRDHQPQHF. DNA for the CDR3: TGTGCCAGCAGCCTGCAGTACAGGGATCATCAGCCCCAGCATTTT.

The count of this clone is one. The V and J genes are TRBV2 and TRBJ2-3; TRBD2 matches at 7 bases. The CDR3 has 14 amino acids. Germline V gives CDR1 SNHLY, CDR2 FYNNEI. The ends lost 8 bases at V and 2 bases at J; junction bases unmatched: 7. CDR3 in amino acids: CASHGGELTDTQYF. CDR3 coding DNA: TGTGCCAGCCATGGGGGGGAGCTCACAGATACGCAGTATTTT.

On this clone: One junction end does not reproduce the germline sequence, and a read error may be involved. V usage is TRBV4-1 and J usage is TRBJ2-7; 9 bases are a match to TRBD1. CDR3 length: 15 residues. Germline CDR1 reads MGHRA; CDR2 reads YSYEKL. The chain's CDR3 is CASSKDRGKNYEQYF. In DNA, the CDR3 is TGCGCCAGCAGCAAAGACAGGGGGAAAAACTACGAGCAGTACTTC.

The gene calls are TRBV5-6 and TRBJ2-7; possible D gene TRBD2, 5 bases. The CDR3 is 14 residues long. V shed 4 bases and J shed 2 bases, with 13 bases lying between them. Germline V gives CDR1 SGHDT, CDR2 YYEEEE. The CDR3 loop reads CASSVSATPYEQYF. For the CDR3, the DNA is TGTGCCAGCAGCGTTAGCGCAACACCCTACGAGCAGTACTTC.

The chain couples TRBV9 to TRBJ2-5; 7 bases match TRBD2. The CDR3 contains 13 residues. With V trimmed by 4 bases and J by 5 bases, 5 bases remained unmatched. Germline loops: CDR1 SGDLS, CDR2 YYNGEE. The DNA of the CDR3 is TGTGCCAGCAGCCCTATCGGGGGGGAGACCCAGTACTTC. It encodes CASSPIGGETQYF.

The rearrangement uses TRBV7-2 and TRBJ1-2; 8 bases align to TRBD1. This CDR3 spans 16 amino acids. The V gene end was trimmed by 0 bases and the J gene end by 6 bases; junction bases not matched to a gene: 9. The germline gives CDR1 SGHTA, CDR2 FQGNSA. CDR3 sequence (DNA): TGTGCCAGCAGCTTAGCAAATACCGGGACAGGAGATGGCTACACCTTC. Encoded protein: CASSLANTGTGDGYTF.

The chain links TRBV11-2 to TRBJ1-1; D uncertain. Trimming cost V 4 bases and J 5 bases, with 14 bases left between them. Looked up from germline, CDR1 is SGHAT and CDR2 is FQNNGV. CDR3 length equals 14 residues. The CDR3 here is CASSSGGWSTEAFF. The CDR3 DNA reads TGTGCCAGCAGCTCGGGAGGGTGGAGTACTGAAGCTTTCTTT.

The genes are TRBV19 and TRBJ2-4, with TRBD2 identical over 8 bases. Germline V gene sequence: CDR1 LNHDA, CDR2 SQIVND (reference sequence). The CDR3 is made up of 13 amino acids. The chain's CDR3 is CATQRGPQNIQYF. DNA for the CDR3: TGTGCAACACAGCGGGGGCCGCAAAACATTCAGTACTTC.

This clone has only one observation. The chain has TRBV11-2 and TRBJ2-7, with 10 bases identical to TRBD1. Germline trimming cut 1 base from V and 5 bases from J; bases unmatched to any gene: 5. Germline CDR1 and CDR2: SGHAT and FQNNGV. CDR3 length: 15 residues. Here the CDR3 reads CASSLVRDRGHEQYF. The CDR3 DNA sequence: TGTGCCAGCAGCTTAGTCCGGGACAGGGGACACGAGCAGTACTTC. Using reference TRBV11-2 and TRBJ2-7 for the parts outside the CDR3, the full variable domain is EAGVAQSPRYKIIEKRQSVAFWCNPISGHATLYWYQQILGQGPKLLIQFQNNGVVDDSQLPKDRFSAERLKGVDSTLKIQPAKLEDSAVYLCASSLVRDRGHEQYFGPGTRLTVT.

This chain uses TRBV19 with TRBJ2-1; 12 positions agree with TRBD2. The CDR3 extends over 15 amino acids. Trimming cost V 5 bases and J 8 bases; bases outside gene matches: 7. The germline V gene encodes CDR1 LNHDA and CDR2 SQIVND (reference sequence). CDR3 loop: CASSVPLAGGYEQFF. The CDR3 DNA sequence: TGTGCCAGTAGTGTTCCGCTAGCGGGAGGGTATGAGCAGTTCTTC.

The CDR3 spells CASSPPGRGFGYEQYF. The CDR3 coding sequence is TGTGCCAGCTCACCACCTGGCAGGGGATTTGGGTACGAGCAGTACTTC. The rearrangement links TRBV18 to TRBJ2-7; D possibly corresponds to TRBD1 (6 bases). The CDR3 extends over 16 amino acids. V was clipped by 0 bases and J by 4 bases, with 16 bases between them. CDR1 is KGHSH and CDR2 is LQKENI in the germline V gene.

This clone was seen a single time. The chain is built from TRBV6-1 and TRBJ2-5, with TRBD2 identical over 11 bases. Germline CDR1 MNHNS, CDR2 SASEGT. This CDR3 is built from 15 residues. The V segment lost 8 bases and the J segment 5 bases; nucleotides outside the gene matches: 10. The DNA for the CDR3 is TGTGCCAGCGCCGGGGTAGCGGGGGGGAAGGAGACCCAGTACTTC. This codes for CASAGVAGGKETQYF.

The chain carries TRBV7-2 and TRBJ1-5, with 8 bases aligning to TRBD1. From germline, CDR1 is SGHTA and CDR2 FQGNSA. CDR3 size: 15 residues. The V segment lost 5 bases and the J segment 6 bases; nucleotides outside the gene matches: 9. This CDR3 is CASSQSPGGFQPQHF. DNA of the CDR3: TGTGCCAGCAGCCAGTCGCCAGGGGGCTTTCAGCCCCAGCATTTT.

The chain recombines TRBV15 with TRBJ1-3; D unclear. The CDR3 has 16 residues. Trimming stripped 0 bases from V and 0 bases from J, with 9 bases between. Germline CDR1 is LNHNV and CDR2 is YYDKDF (reference sequence). The CDR3 DNA reads TGTGCCACCAGCAGAGAAGCGGATTTCTCTGGAAACACCATATATTTT. It translates to CATSREADFSGNTIYF.

The rearrangement joins TRBV7-9 to TRBJ1-4; TRBD1 agrees at 7 bases. V was pared by 5 bases and J by 3 bases, with 15 bases of the junction left unmatched. This CDR3 comprises 18 residues. Per the germline V gene, CDR1 is SEHNR and CDR2 is FQNEAQ (reference sequence). The CDR3 loop is CASSQTGTRVGSNEKLFF. CDR3 bases: TGTGCCAGCAGCCAGACAGGGACCCGAGTTGGGTCTAATGAAAAACTGTTTTTT. Looking up the rest from reference TRBV7-9 and TRBJ1-4 gives the full variable domain: DTGVSQNPRHKITKRGQNVTFRCDPISEHNRLYWYRQTLGQGPEFLTYFQNEAQLEKSRLLSDRFSAERPKGSFSTLEIQRTEQGDSAMYLCASSQTGTRVGSNEKLFFGSGTQLSVL.

This chain uses TRBV7-9 with TRBJ2-1; 7 positions match TRBD2. V lost 6 bases and J lost 4; bases outside the gene matches: 9. The CDR3 totals 15 residues. Germline CDR1 is SEHNR and CDR2 is FQNEAQ (reference sequence). Here the CDR3 reads CASRYGERGYNEQFF. The CDR3 coding sequence is TGTGCCAGCAGGTATGGGGAGCGGGGATACAATGAGCAGTTCTTC.